The 6 T cell receptor beta chains listed next were all sequenced from one sample in a study of cytomegalovirus exposure and HLA in healthy donors. The PCR made use of 60 Vbeta and 13 Jbeta primers. Repertoires were generated with immunoSEQ multiplex PCR, while TCRdb's copy carries only in-frame clones and drops some. The table shows 150,000 to 200,000 clones, with roughly 80% occurring only once. The sequencing input was PBMCs. The receptors come from a male donor in good health and CMV-seronegative.

This chain connects TRBV6-1 to TRBJ1-1; D unresolved. The V gene lost 2 bases and the J gene lost 10 bases, with 8 bases spanning the gap. The CDR3 covers 11 residues. The germline V gene encodes CDR1 MNHNS and CDR2 SASEGT. The CDR3 bases are TGTGCCAGCAGTGAAAACAGTCTAGCTTTCTTT. Protein: CASSENSLAFF.

The rearrangement joins TRBV14 to TRBJ1-1; possible D gene TRBD1, 6 bases. Looked up from germline, CDR1 is SGHDN and CDR2 is FVKESK. The CDR3 contains 18 residues. Trimming shortened V by 4 bases and J by 3 bases, and 24 bases separated the two germline ends. CDR3 coding DNA: TGTGCCAGCAGCCCCGGACAGTTAGCCACGTCGCCGGACACTGAAGCTTTCTTT. This gives the protein CASSPGQLATSPDTEAFF.

The chain is built from TRBV15 and TRBJ2-2; 13 bases match TRBD2. Losses at the gene ends were 3 bases for V and 6 bases for J; bases not matched to a gene: 1. Germline V gene lookup returns CDR1 LNHNV and CDR2 YYDKDF (reference sequence). This CDR3 is built from 15 residues. The CDR3 coding sequence is TGTGCCACCAGCAGTACTAGCGGGAGGGCCGGGGAGCTGTTTTTT. Protein sequence: CATSSTSGRAGELFF.

The rearrangement joins TRBV11-2 to TRBJ2-7; D perhaps matches TRBD1 (6 bases). This CDR3 has 15 residues. V was clipped by 1 base and J by 2 bases, with 12 bases between them. Germline V gene sequence: CDR1 SGHAT, CDR2 FQNNGV. The CDR3 DNA is TGTGCCAGCAGCTTAGTACAGTACAGGGCCTACGAGCAGTACTTC. As protein: CASSLVQYRAYEQYF.

V is TRBV23-1 and J is TRBJ1-5, with 7 bases fitting TRBD1. TRBV23-1 is an open reading frame, and its role is uncertain. J was trimmed by 4 bases and V by 6 bases; bases with no gene match: 18. The CDR3 is 18 residues long. CDR3 loop: CASRPPYLRGQRNQPQHF. Here the CDR3 DNA reads TGCGCCAGCAGACCCCCTTATCTGAGGGGACAGAGGAATCAGCCCCAGCATTTT.

The chain combines TRBV14 with TRBJ2-7; TRBD2 aligns across 14 bases. CDR1 is SGHDN, CDR2 FVKESK, per germline. Trimming removed 5 bases from V and 6 bases from J; junction bases left unmatched: 6. The CDR3 has 15 residues. CDR3 protein: CASSATGLAGVEQYF. The CDR3 coding sequence is TGTGCCAGCAGCGCGACGGGACTAGCGGGAGTCGAGCAGTACTTC.